Below, one T cell receptor (beta chain) is given with its context. No antigen is known for it. This record belongs to a study of cytomegalovirus exposure and HLA in healthy donors. Points from the study as a whole: Listed as cytomegalovirus-associated were over 150 TCR beta chains. HLA alleles were associated with 18,000 or so TCR beta sequences in a later analysis at 0.05 false discovery rate.

The PCR contained 60 Vbeta and 13 Jbeta primers. Generated by immunoSEQ multiplex PCR, the TCRdb table keeps only in-frame clones and is missing some. The repertoire holds 140,000 or so clones, roughly 70% seen once, with about 1.8% in the top ten. Sequences were obtained from PBMCs. The origin of this receptor is a woman aged 35 to 49 in good health and CMV-seronegative.

CDR3 protein: CASSEVGESSGNTIYF. CDR3 DNA: TGTGCCAGCAGTGAAGTCGGGGAGAGCTCTGGAAACACCATATATTTT. This rearrangement joins TRBV6-1 to TRBJ1-3; D is uncertain. Germline V gives CDR1 MNHNS, CDR2 SASEGT. V lost 1 base, J lost 0 bases, and 10 bases lay in between. The CDR3 runs 16 residues.